A single sample is the source of the 7 T cell receptor beta chains below, sequenced in a study of T-cell memory formation after mild COVID-19. TCRdb reprocessed the 5' RACE reads with MiXCR, giving one entry per CDR3 protein. The data hold hundreds of thousands of distinct CDR3 sequences, with roughly a quarter observed a single time. Sequencing was carried out using PBMCs or a T cell subset sorted from them (not recorded which). All receptors come from an adult woman who had mild COVID-19 (a few samples of this study predate the infection). Cell type and time point are not known.

This clonotype was observed a few times. The V gene is TRBV4-2, the J gene TRBJ1-4; a weak D match, TRBD1 (5 bases). The CDR3 extends over 14 amino acids. Germline V lookup: CDR1 LGHNA, CDR2 YNFKEQ. V was cut by 3 bases and J by 7 bases, with 12 bases left in between. The CDR3 sequence is CASSQQGRGEKLFF. The CDR3 coding sequence is TGTGCCAGCAGCCAGCAGGGCCGCGGTGAAAAACTGTTTTTT.

This chain connects TRBV7-2 to TRBJ2-1; TRBD2 matches 7 bases. J gave up 0 bases and V 7 bases, and 12 bases lay outside the gene matches. The CDR3 spans 17 residues. Germline lookup yields CDR1 SGHTA and CDR2 FQGNSA. Written as DNA, the CDR3 is TGTGCCAGCACCGCATGGGCCGGGGGGAGCTCCTACAATGAGCAGTTCTTC. Residues: CASTAWAGGSSYNEQFF.

A few counts support this clonotype. This chain connects TRBV6-5 to TRBJ2-7; TRBD2 agrees at 7 bases. Germline V lookup: CDR1 MNHEY, CDR2 SVGAGI. The CDR3 consists of 14 residues. V shed 6 bases, J shed 5 bases, and the junction held 10 bases outside the gene matches. CDR3 protein: CASREALAFHEQYF. CDR3 nucleotides: TGTGCCAGCAGGGAGGCACTAGCGTTCCACGAGCAGTACTTC.

This clonotype was detected a few times. This chain connects TRBV24-1 to TRBJ2-1; D unresolved. Trimming removed 4 bases at V and 13 bases at J, with 16 bases between. This CDR3 spans 13 amino acids. Germline CDR1 is KGHDR and CDR2 is SFDVKD. CDR3 amino acids: CATSDPNLESQFF. CDR3 coding DNA: TGTGCCACCAGTGACCCTAATTTAGAGAGCCAGTTCTTC.

CDR3 coding DNA: TGCGCCAGCAGTCCCGGGACAGGGATGAACACCGGGGAGCTGTTTTTT. Its translation: CASSPGTGMNTGELFF. The chain combines TRBV5-1 with TRBJ2-2, with 9 bases lining up with TRBD1. The J segment lost 1 base and the V segment lost 5 bases, leaving 6 bases of the junction unmatched. Germline CDR1 is SGHRS and CDR2 is YFSETQ. CDR3 size: 16 residues.

V is TRBV20-1 and J is TRBJ2-7; D could derive from TRBD1 or TRBD2 (6 bases each). The V gene's germline CDR1 is DFQATT and CDR2 SNEGSKA (reference sequence). The CDR3 length is 14 residues. V was pared by 0 bases and J by 3 bases, with 12 bases between. The CDR3 coding sequence is TGCAGTGCTAGAGAACGGGGGCGCATCTACGAGCAGTACTTC. Protein: CSARERGRIYEQYF.

This clonotype turned up a few times. This rearrangement joins TRBV3-1 to TRBJ2-7; no clear D. V lost 5 bases and J 5 bases, leaving 10 bases between the germline ends. Per the germline V gene, CDR1 is LGHDT and CDR2 is YNNKEL (reference sequence). The CDR3 sequence is 12 residues long. CDR3: CASSSGRHEQYF. CDR3 DNA: TGTGCCAGCAGCTCCGGGCGCCACGAGCAGTACTTC.